The 2 T cell receptor beta chains below come from one sample, sequenced in a study of OX40 agonist ivuxolimab in advanced cancers. The protocol was immunoSEQ multiplex PCR, while the TCRdb copy is restricted to in-frame clones and leaves out a portion. The data contain about 110,000 clones, about nine tenths of them singletons. The sample here was CD4+ or CD8+ T cells sorted from blood, taken in a trial of the OX40 agonist ivuxolimab. All receptors derive from an adult with an advanced solid tumor such as melanoma, head and neck, liver or kidney cancer.

This clone has just one count. The chain carries TRBV27 and TRBJ2-3; 7 positions match TRBD2. This CDR3 contains 15 residues. Germline lookup yields CDR1 MNHEY and CDR2 SMNVEV (reference sequence). V lost 3 bases to trimming and J lost 2 bases; unmatched junction nucleotides: 5. The CDR3 DNA reads as TGTGCCAGCAGTTTTAGGGACTACCCCACAGATACGCAGTATTTT. Translating it yields CASSFRDYPTDTQYF.

The chain couples TRBV30 to TRBJ1-6; 7 nucleotides align to TRBD1. V shed 1 base and J 7 bases; nucleotides not matched to a gene: 7. The CDR3 loop spans 15 amino acids. From germline, CDR1 is GTSNPN and CDR2 SVGIG (reference sequence). The CDR3 is CAWSEGGSKNSPLHF. The CDR3 bases are TGTGCCTGGAGTGAAGGGGGCAGTAAGAATTCACCCCTCCACTTT.